This T cell receptor beta chain comes out of a study of blood T cells in healthy people across ages (dated by TCRdb to between 2014 and 2017). As for the study more broadly: In model experiments, template switching captured about one uniquely barcoded TCR beta cDNA molecule for every two T cells. To avoid experimental bias, donors of different ages were randomly spread across the sequencing lanes. Donors were grouped into four age groups: young (average 16 years), middle-aged (over 35), aged (62) and long-lived (about 82). To track age-related changes in TCR beta repertoire diversity, the study relied on deep sequencing normalized with unique cDNA molecular identifiers. Using the same blood draw, the study looked at two additional independent replicas of 1 million unique cDNA reads for two donors, one aged 18 to 30 and the other aged 80 or older.

Details on this clonotype: The specificity of this receptor is unknown. Base quality data are lacking; no much larger clone is found one base away.

Study-level results and caveats: Since profiling was done on bulk unsorted PBMCs, naive and antigen-experienced compartments could not be conclusively compared. The CMV infection status of donors was not known, potentially confounding age-related changes in expanded clonotypes. A strong correlation was found between observed TCR beta diversity and the percentage of naive T cells measured by flow cytometry. Estimates of total diversity based on one million sequenced T cells were considered lower bounds and underestimates. As age increased, observed TCR beta diversity per million T cells dropped in a roughly linear way, and a significant reduction was already evident by age about 40. The long-lived group showed more naive CD4+ T cells, fewer expanded clones and increased TCR diversity than the aged group, suggesting age selection.

Donors were about 36 systemically healthy Caucasian individuals from Russia aged roughly 6 to 100 years. Roughly 11 milliliters of peripheral blood were drawn from each donor into EDTA-treated Vacutainer tubes. Ficoll-Paque density-gradient centrifugation was used to isolate PBMCs, with at least 6.5 million obtained per sample. Trizol reagent was used to extract total RNA from PBMCs, with at least 6 micrograms per sample. For every donor, an aliquot of PBMCs went through flow cytometry to measure the percentages of naive CD45RAhigh/CD27high T cells. CDR1 SGHAT and CDR2 FQNNGV were looked up in the germline V gene. The CDR3, cysteine through phenylalanine, is 13 amino acids long. The read is trimmed to its CDR3 DNA, 39 bases read in frame from base 1. V sheds 5 bases and J sheds 3 bases, leaving 10 bases between their ends. To prepare the library, 5' RACE was applied. Sequencing instrument: Illumina HiSeq 2500. A second 7 to 11 cycle PCR used a sample-barcoded 5' primer and a J-beta primer mix. Each TCR beta cDNA molecule received a unique molecular identifier from a template-switch 5' adaptor carrying 12 random nucleotides. At least 2.5 million CDR3-containing paired-end reads were obtained from each sample. The Mint cDNA synthesis kit, primed by a TRBC-specific oligonucleotide, was used to synthesize first-strand cDNA from all RNA. Following uracil-DNA glycosylase treatment, a first 18-cycle PCR with universal primers M1SS and BC2_uni_R was performed on all cDNA. In the paper's pipeline: Normalization of each sample was performed by random selection of 1 million high-quality reads, each carrying a distinct molecular identifier. Reads sharing molecular identifiers were discarded rather than binned into consensus sequences. MiTCR, with a Q25 quality threshold and the strictest error-elimination algorithm, was used for CDR3 identification, clonotype clustering and error correction. A nonparametric unseen species model with Euler transformation was used to estimate a lower bound on total TCR beta diversity. TCRdb cleaned the public reads at Q25 with fastp, built clones with MiXCR and kept in-frame beta chains. Rows with one shared CDR3 protein collapse into an entry with the most common genes and DNA. The V and J calls come from TCRdb's annotation, not from the publication. The sample table records approximately 320,000 distinct CDR3 sequences; about 25% of these occur just once. Jointly, the top ten make up over 25% of the sample.

Source material: blood. The chain is made from TRBV11-2 and TRBJ1-1, with no confident D gene call. The clonotype comes from a woman between 65 and 79 years old in good health. The nucleotide sequence is given as TGTGCCAGCAGCAGCGACCGTCACACTGAAGCTTTCTTT. It specifies CASSSDRHTEAFF.